This T cell receptor beta chain was recovered during a study of CD8 T cells in Susac syndrome. The CD8+ and CD4+ T cells were negatively isolated, with the TEMRA cells enriched by FACS. Random hexamers primed reverse transcription of roughly 0.5 to 1 ug RNA. TCRdb itself ran the immunoSEQ multiplex PCR reads through MiXCR, one entry per CDR3 protein. The sample shows roughly 330,000 distinct CDR3 sequences, about 91% of them seen only once. Specimen: CD4+ T cells from PBMCs. The source is a human donor with multiple sclerosis.

CDR3 loop: CAGQPTSGVVDTQYF. CDR3 sequence (DNA): TGTGCCGGCCAGCCAACGAGCGGAGTGGTAGATACGCAGTATTTT. The genes are TRBV4-2 and TRBJ2-3; D possibly corresponds to TRBD2 (5 bases). CDR3 length: 15 amino acids. The germline V and J ends were trimmed by 11 bases and 5 bases, with 23 bases remaining between them. Germline CDR1 and CDR2: LGHNA and YNFKEQ.